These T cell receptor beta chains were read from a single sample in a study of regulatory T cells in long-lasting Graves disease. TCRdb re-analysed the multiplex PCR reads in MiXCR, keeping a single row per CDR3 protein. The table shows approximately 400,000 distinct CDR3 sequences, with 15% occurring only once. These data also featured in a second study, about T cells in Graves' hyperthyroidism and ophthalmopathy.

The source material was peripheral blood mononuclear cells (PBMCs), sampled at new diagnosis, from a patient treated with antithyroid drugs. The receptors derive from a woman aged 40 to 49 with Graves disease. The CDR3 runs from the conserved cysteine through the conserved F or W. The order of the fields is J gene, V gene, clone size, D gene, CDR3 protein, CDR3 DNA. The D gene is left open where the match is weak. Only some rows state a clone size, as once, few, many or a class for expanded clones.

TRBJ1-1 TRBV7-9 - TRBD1 CASSPQGPIEAFF TGTGCCAGCAGCCCACAGGGGCCGATTGAAGCTTTCTTT
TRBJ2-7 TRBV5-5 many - CASSHGGNYEQYF TGTGCCAGCAGCCACGGTGGGAACTACGAGCAGTACTTC
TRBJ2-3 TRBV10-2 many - CASSVGTLVPDTQYF TGCGCCAGCAGCGTGGGGACACTTGTCCCAGATACGCAGTATTTT
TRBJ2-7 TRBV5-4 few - CASSGAPQGSYEQYF TGTGCCAGCAGCGGGGCCCCCCAGGGTTCCTACGAGCAGTACTTC
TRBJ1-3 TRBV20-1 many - CSAYRPAAGNTIYF TGCAGTGCTTACCGCCCGGCAGCTGGAAACACCATATATTTT
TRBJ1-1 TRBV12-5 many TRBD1 CASGLQGAGEAFF TGTGCTAGTGGTTTGCAGGGGGCGGGTGAAGCTTTCTTT
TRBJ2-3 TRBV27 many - CASSPLDAFGDTQYF TGTGCCAGCAGTCCACTAGACGCCTTTGGGGATACGCAGTATTTT
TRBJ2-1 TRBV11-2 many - CASSLARSSYNEQFF TGTGCCAGCAGCTTAGCCAGGAGCTCCTACAATGAGCAGTTCTTC
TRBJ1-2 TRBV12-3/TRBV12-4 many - CASSFATGIGNYGYTF TGTGCCAGCAGTTTCGCTACAGGGATCGGGAACTATGGCTACACCTTC
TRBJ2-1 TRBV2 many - CASSERASAYNEQFF TGTGCCAGCAGTGAAAGGGCTAGCGCGTACAATGAGCAGTTCTTC
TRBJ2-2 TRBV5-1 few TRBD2 CANSLVRAGVDTGELFF TGCGCCAACAGCTTGGTGAGAGCGGGAGTCGACACCGGGGAGCTGTTTTTT
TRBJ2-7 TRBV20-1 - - CSARDFDEQYF TGCAGTGCTAGAGATTTCGACGAGCAGTACTTC
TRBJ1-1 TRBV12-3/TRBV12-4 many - CASSLSRMNTEAFF TGTGCCAGCAGTTTAAGCAGGATGAACACTGAAGCTTTCTTT
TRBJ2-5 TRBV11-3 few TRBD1 CASSFRQGAWTQYF TGTGCCAGCAGCTTCAGACAGGGGGCTTGGACCCAGTACTTC
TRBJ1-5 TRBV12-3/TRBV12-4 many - CASSLSGAGDQPQHF TGTGCCAGCAGTTTATCCGGGGCAGGGGATCAGCCCCAGCATTTT
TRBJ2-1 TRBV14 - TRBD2 CASSLGLVSNEQFF TGTGCCAGCAGCCTGGGACTAGTTAGCAATGAGCAGTTCTTC
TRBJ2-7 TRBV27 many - CASSSLLGTIAYEQYF TGTGCCAGCAGTTCCCTCCTCGGGACAATAGCCTACGAGCAGTACTTC
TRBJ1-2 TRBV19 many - CASSIEVAGEVTYGYTF TGTGCCAGTAGTATAGAGGTCGCAGGGGAAGTCACCTATGGCTACACCTTC
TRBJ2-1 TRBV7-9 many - CASNPGRTNNEQFF TGTGCCAGCAACCCGGGTCGGACAAACAATGAGCAGTTCTTC
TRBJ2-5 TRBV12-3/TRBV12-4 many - CASSLQRETQYF TGTGCCAGCAGTTTACAGAGGGAGACCCAGTACTTC
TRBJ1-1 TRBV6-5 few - CASSYLTGRYAEAFF TGTGCCAGCAGTTACCTTACAGGGCGTTACGCTGAAGCTTTCTTT
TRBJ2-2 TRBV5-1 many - CASSLDGSSTGELFF TGCGCCAGCAGCTTGGATGGGTCCAGCACCGGGGAGCTGTTTTTT
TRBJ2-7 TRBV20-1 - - CSAGAPPSYEQYF TGCAGTGCCGGGGCTCCCCCTTCCTACGAGCAGTACTTC
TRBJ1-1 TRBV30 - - CAWSIAYTEAFF TGTGCCTGGAGTATAGCGTACACTGAAGCTTTCTTT
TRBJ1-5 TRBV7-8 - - CASSRDSNGQPQHF TGTGCCAGCAGCCGGGACTCAAATGGGCAGCCCCAGCATTTT
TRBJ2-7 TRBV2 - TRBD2 CASRGRTSGRAEYEQYF TGTGCCAGCAGGGGCCGGACTAGCGGGAGGGCCGAGTACGAGCAGTACTTC
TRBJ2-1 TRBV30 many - CAWSISQGPYNEQFF TGTGCCTGGAGTATCAGTCAGGGTCCCTACAATGAGCAGTTCTTC
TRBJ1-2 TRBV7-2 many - CASSSMGGYTF TGTGCCAGCAGCTCTATGGGGGGCTACACCTTC
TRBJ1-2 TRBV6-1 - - CASSDRGYGYTF TGTGCCAGCAGTGACAGGGGTTATGGCTACACCTTC
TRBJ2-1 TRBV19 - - CATTWGVYNEQFF TGTGCCACCACGTGGGGGGTTTACAATGAGCAGTTCTTC
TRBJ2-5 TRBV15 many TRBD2 CATSRVGLAGEGTQYF TGTGCCACCAGCAGAGTGGGACTAGCGGGAGAGGGGACCCAGTACTTC
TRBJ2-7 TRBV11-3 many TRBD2 CASSFLREGSLEQYF TGTGCCAGCAGCTTTCTGAGGGAGGGCTCTCTAGAGCAGTACTTC
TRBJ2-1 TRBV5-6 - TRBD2 CASSFDFLAGGGNNEQFF TGTGCCAGCAGCTTTGACTTTCTAGCGGGAGGGGGGAACAATGAGCAGTTCTTC
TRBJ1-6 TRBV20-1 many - CSARDVQGSSPLHF TGCAGTGCTAGAGATGTGCAGGGAAGCTCACCCCTCCACTTT
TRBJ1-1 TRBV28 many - CASSSYRRNTEAFF TGTGCCAGCAGTTCCTACAGGCGAAACACTGAAGCTTTCTTT
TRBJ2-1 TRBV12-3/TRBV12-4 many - CASSLGPGGEQFF TGCGCCAGCAGCTTGGGGCCAGGCGGTGAGCAGTTCTTC
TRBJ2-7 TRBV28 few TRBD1 CASSLSDRGGYEQYF TGTGCCAGCAGTTTATCGGACAGGGGGGGCTACGAGCAGTACTTC
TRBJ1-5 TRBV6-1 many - CATQGGTSNQPQHF TGTGCCACGCAGGGTGGAACTAGCAATCAGCCCCAGCATTTT
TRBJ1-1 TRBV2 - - CASRAGWTEAFF TGTGCCAGCAGAGCAGGGTGGACTGAAGCTTTCTTT
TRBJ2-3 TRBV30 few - CAWSLVAEESWGYF TGTGCCTGGAGTTTGGTAGCGGAAGAGTCTTGGGGGTATTTT
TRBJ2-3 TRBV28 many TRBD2 CASRPTLWTSGKADTQYF TGTGCCAGCAGACCAACCCTGTGGACTAGCGGGAAAGCAGATACGCAGTATTTT
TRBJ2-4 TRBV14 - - CASSHPTGLAKNIQYF TGTGCCAGCAGCCACCCGACAGGCTTAGCCAAAAACATTCAGTACTTC
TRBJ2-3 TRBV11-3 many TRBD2 CASSYLLAGVSDTQYF TGTGCCAGCAGCTACCTACTAGCGGGAGTTTCAGATACGCAGTATTTT
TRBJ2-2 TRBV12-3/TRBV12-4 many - CASSPSYRELFF TGTGCCAGCAGCCCGAGTTACCGGGAGCTGTTTTTT
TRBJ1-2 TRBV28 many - CASSLWGQKNGYTF TGTGCCAGCAGTTTGTGGGGGCAAAAGAATGGCTACACCTTC